The rows below give T cell receptor beta chains drawn from one sample of a study of technical replicates of blood from a few donors. Sequencing was performed with immunoSEQ multiplex PCR; in TCRdb, only in-frame clones are kept and a portion is missing. This sample yields some 77,000 clones, of which 90% to 95% are seen a single time; roughly 0.4% belongs to the top ten. Source material: T cells isolated from PBMCs. Receptors originate from a human donor in good health. The CDR3 runs from the conserved cysteine through the conserved F or W. A D gene is named only where the DNA matches it firmly. Size tells how often a clone was seen (once, few, many) or the class of an expanded clone, and some rows leave it out.

D,size,J,V,DNA,CDR3
.,.,TRBJ1-1,TRBV10-3,TGTGCCATCAGTGAGCCCACGACAGGGAACACTGAAGCTTTCTTT,CAISEPTTGNTEAFF
TRBD1,.,TRBJ1-2,TRBV4-1,TGCGCCAGCAGCCAAGAGGGGACAGGGGGAAATGGCTACACCTTC,CASSQEGTGGNGYTF
TRBD2,.,TRBJ2-3,TRBV19,TGTGCCAGTAGTCAAACTAGCGGCCATATAGATACGCAGTATTTT,CASSQTSGHIDTQYF
TRBD2,.,TRBJ2-1,TRBV2,TGTGCCAGCAAGGAGCGGGAGGGCCACGATGAGCAGTTCTTC,CASKEREGHDEQFF
.,.,TRBJ2-7,TRBV7-8,TGTGCCAGCAGGTACCGAGACTCCTCCTACGAGCAGTACTTC,CASRYRDSSYEQYF
TRBD1,.,TRBJ2-7,TRBV19,TGTGCCAGTAGTATAGGGTCAGGGGGCACCTACGAGCAGTACTTC,CASSIGSGGTYEQYF
TRBD1,once,TRBJ2-5,TRBV7-8,TGTGCCAGCAGCCCGGACAGGGTCCAAGAGACCCAGTACTTC,CASSPDRVQETQYF
TRBD1,.,TRBJ1-5,TRBV6-1,TGTGCCAGCAGTGAGACAGGGAGTCAGCCCCAGCATTTT,CASSETGSQPQHF
TRBD1,few,TRBJ1-2,TRBV19,TGTGCCAGTAGCCCGGGACAGAGTCTCTATGGCTACACCTTC,CASSPGQSLYGYTF
TRBD1,.,TRBJ2-7,TRBV29-1,TGCAGCGTCGGACAGGGGGGCTACGAGCAGTACTTC,CSVGQGGYEQYF
TRBD1,once,TRBJ2-7,TRBV9,TGTGCCAGCAGCGTAACAGGGGTTGGCGAGCAGTACTTC,CASSVTGVGEQYF
.,once,TRBJ1-3,TRBV9,TGTGCCAGCAGTAATTCTGGAAACACCATATATTTT,CASSNSGNTIYF
.,.,TRBJ2-7,TRBV9,TGTGCCAGCAGCCCCCTACAGTCCTCCCCCTACGAGCAGTACTTC,CASSPLQSSPYEQYF
.,.,TRBJ1-5,TRBV19,TGTGCCAGTAGTCCGGGGACAAATCAGCCCCAGCATTTT,CASSPGTNQPQHF
.,few,TRBJ1-1,TRBV27,TGTGCCAGCACCCGAGGCTCGGGACAAATTATGAACACTGAAGCTTTCTTT,CASTRGSGQIMNTEAFF
TRBD2,.,TRBJ2-1,TRBV4-2,TGTGCCAGCAGCCAAGATGAGAGCGGGAGGGTAAATGAGCAGTTCTTC,CASSQDESGRVNEQFF
.,.,TRBJ2-7,TRBV5-1,TGCGCCAGCAGCCGGTCTAAGGGGGAGCGCTACGAGCAGTACTTC,CASSRSKGERYEQYF
TRBD1,.,TRBJ1-2,TRBV7-2,TGTGCCAGCAGCCCAGGGGGCTCAGCTTCCTATGGCTACACCTTC,CASSPGGSASYGYTF
TRBD2,.,TRBJ2-1,TRBV5-6,TGTGCCAGCAGCTTGGTGGCGGGAGGCTCCTACAATGAGCAGTTCTTC,CASSLVAGGSYNEQFF
.,.,TRBJ2-7,TRBV4-1,TGCGCCAGCAGCCAAGATTCTGGAGTTGGCGAGCAGTACTTC,CASSQDSGVGEQYF
.,.,TRBJ1-4,TRBV20-1,TGCAGTGCTAGCGACTCAGAAAAACTGTTTTTT,CSASDSEKLFF
TRBD1,.,TRBJ2-7,TRBV28,TGTGCCAGCAGCCAAGCCGGGACAGGGAATTCCGAGCAGTACTTC,CASSQAGTGNSEQYF
.,.,TRBJ1-2,TRBV30,TGTGCCTGGAGTGTAGGGGGTGGCTACACCTTC,CAWSVGGGYTF
TRBD2,.,TRBJ2-1,TRBV18,TGTGCCAGCTCCCGTTCGGGACTAGCGGGTTTCAATGAGCAGTTCTTC,CASSRSGLAGFNEQFF
TRBD1,.,TRBJ1-5,TRBV7-9,TGTGCCAGCCTGCCGGGGACAGGGAGAAATCAGCCCCAGCATTTT,CASLPGTGRNQPQHF
.,.,TRBJ2-5,TRBV29-1,TGCAGCGTTGCGGACAGAGAGACCCAGTACTTC,CSVADRETQYF
TRBD2,.,TRBJ2-1,TRBV29-1,TGCAGCGTTGGTGGGGGGGTCGGCCCCTACAATGAGCAGTTCTTC,CSVGGGVGPYNEQFF
TRBD2,.,TRBJ2-5,TRBV11-2,TGTGCCAGCAGCTTAGCGGCTAGCGGACAAGAGACCCAGTACTTC,CASSLAASGQETQYF
TRBD1,.,TRBJ2-2,TRBV28,TGTGCCAGCAACAGACAGGGGGGCACCGGGGAGCTGTTTTTT,CASNRQGGTGELFF
TRBD2,once,TRBJ2-3,TRBV5-4,TGTGCCAGCAGCTTGGGAGGCGGGAGGGCCAGGGGAGATACGCAGTATTTT,CASSLGGGRARGDTQYF
.,.,TRBJ1-2,TRBV6-6,TGTGCCAGCAGTTACGAGCCGCGTTATGGCTACACCTTC,CASSYEPRYGYTF
.,.,TRBJ1-1,TRBV2,TGTGCCAGCAGTGAAGATGTGGGTGGAGCGACTGAAGCTTTCTTT,CASSEDVGGATEAFF
TRBD1,.,TRBJ2-1,TRBV28,TGTGCCAGCAGTTCCGGGACAGAATGGGAGCAGTTCTTC,CASSSGTEWEQFF
.,.,TRBJ2-5,TRBV12-5,TGTGCTAGTGGTTTGGTACCTGAGCAAGAGACCCAGTACTTC,CASGLVPEQETQYF
.,.,TRBJ2-5,TRBV7-7,TGTGCTAGCACCAACGGGAATGGCTTGGGGGAGACCCAGTACTTC,CASTNGNGLGETQYF
.,.,TRBJ2-1,TRBV27,TGTGCCAGCAGACTAGCCCCCTACAATGAGCAGTTCTTC,CASRLAPYNEQFF
.,.,TRBJ2-7,TRBV19,TGTGCCAGTAGTAGCGGGTTAAGCTCCTACGAGCAGTACTTC,CASSSGLSSYEQYF
.,.,TRBJ2-1,TRBV19,TGTGCCAGTAACGCCAGGAACAGGGTAGAGGAGCAGTTCTTC,CASNARNRVEEQFF
TRBD1,.,TRBJ2-2,TRBV2,TGTGCCAGCAGTGAACTGACAGGGGCCACCGGGGAGCTGTTTTTT,CASSELTGATGELFF
TRBD1,.,TRBJ1-4,TRBV29-1,TGCAGCGTATACATCAGGGGGGCCCAAACTAATGAAAAACTGTTTTTT,CSVYIRGAQTNEKLFF
.,.,TRBJ2-2,TRBV7-2,TGTGCCAGCAGCTTTAGCGGGGGCAGGGGGCGCAGTGGGGAGCTGTTTTTT,CASSFSGGRGRSGELFF
TRBD1,.,TRBJ1-4,TRBV14,TGTGCCAGCAGCCCGTACAGGGGAGGAGAAAAACTGTTTTTT,CASSPYRGGEKLFF
TRBD1,.,TRBJ1-2,TRBV7-9,TGTGCCAGCAGCACAGAACAGGGGGCGAATGGCTACACCTTC,CASSTEQGANGYTF